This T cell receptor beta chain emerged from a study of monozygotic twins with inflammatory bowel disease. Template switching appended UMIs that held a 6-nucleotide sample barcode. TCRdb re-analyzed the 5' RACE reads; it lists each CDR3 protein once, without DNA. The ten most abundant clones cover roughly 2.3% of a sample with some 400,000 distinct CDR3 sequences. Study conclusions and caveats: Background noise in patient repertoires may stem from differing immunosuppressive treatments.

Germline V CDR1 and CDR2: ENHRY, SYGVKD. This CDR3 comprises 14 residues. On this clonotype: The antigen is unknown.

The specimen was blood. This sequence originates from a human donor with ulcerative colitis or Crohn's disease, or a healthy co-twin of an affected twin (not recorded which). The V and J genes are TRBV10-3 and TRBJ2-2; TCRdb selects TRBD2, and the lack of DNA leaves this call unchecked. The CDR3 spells CAISRGVDTGELFF.